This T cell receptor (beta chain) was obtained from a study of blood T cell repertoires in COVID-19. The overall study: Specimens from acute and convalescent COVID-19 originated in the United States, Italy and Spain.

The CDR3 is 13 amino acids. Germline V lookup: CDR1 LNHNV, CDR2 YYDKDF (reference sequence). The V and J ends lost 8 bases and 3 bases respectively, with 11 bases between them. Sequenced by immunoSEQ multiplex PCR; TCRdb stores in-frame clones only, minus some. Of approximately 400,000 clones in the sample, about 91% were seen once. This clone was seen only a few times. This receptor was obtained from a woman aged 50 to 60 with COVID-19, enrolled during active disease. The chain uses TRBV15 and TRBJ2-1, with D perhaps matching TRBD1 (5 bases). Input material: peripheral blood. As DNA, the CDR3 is TGTGCCACCCACAAGGGGCGCTACAATGAGCAGTTCTTC. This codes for CATHKGRYNEQFF.